This T cell receptor (beta chain) was profiled in a study of blood T cell repertoires in COVID-19. Study background: T cells, B-cell-depleted T cells, or PBMCs provided the cDNA or gDNA that served as material.

Clones were read by immunoSEQ multiplex PCR, and TCRdb kept only the in-frame ones, dropping some. This sample yields 150,000 or so clones, of which about 83% are seen a single time; about 5% belongs to the top ten. This CDR3 has 14 amino acids. The germline gives CDR1 SNHLY, CDR2 FYNNEI. V lost 5 bases, J lost 0 bases, and 10 bases lay in between. The specimen sequenced was peripheral blood. The V gene is TRBV2, the J gene TRBJ2-5; the D is unclear. The TCR originated in a human donor in a cohort sampled during active COVID-19. Here the CDR3 reads CASSLDIYQETQYF. The CDR3 nucleotides are TGTGCCAGCAGTTTAGACATTTACCAAGAGACCCAGTACTTC. The full variable domain, in which reference TRBV2 and TRBJ2-5 provide the parts outside the CDR3, is EPEVTQTPSHQVTQMGQEVILRCVPISNHLYFYWYRQILGQKVEFLVSFYNNEISEKSEIFDDQFSVERPDGSNFTLKIRSTKLEDSAMYFCASSLDIYQETQYFGPGTRLLVL.